Below, one T cell receptor beta chain is given with its context. The record originates from a study of blood T cell repertoires in COVID-19. Study-wide background: From the United States, Italy and Spain came samples of acute and convalescent COVID-19. T cells, B-cell-depleted T cells, or PBMCs provided the cDNA or gDNA that served as material.

Authors' analysis steps: From reference gene primer amplification, estimates of nucleated cell counts were derived. Sequencing was performed with immunoSEQ multiplex PCR; in TCRdb, only in-frame clones are kept and a portion is missing. V, J and clone size are taken as reported in that table, and D and trimming were inferred from the DNA itself. The sample lists roughly 140,000 clones, 75% to 85% occurring once. The CDR3 runs 15 residues. V was pared by 5 bases and J by 5 bases, with 9 bases of the junction left unmatched. Germline assignment: CDR1 KGHSH and CDR2 LQKENI. Material: peripheral blood. The receptor comes from a man aged 60 to 75 with acute or convalescent COVID-19. The chain couples TRBV18 to TRBJ2-1, with 7 nucleotides matching TRBD2. In DNA form, the CDR3 reads TGTGCCAGCTCAGGGGTCTATGCGGGAGACAATGAGCAGTTCTTC. This translates into CASSGVYAGDNEQFF.